Below, 15 T cell receptor beta chains from the same sample are listed, as sequenced in a study of STAT5B mutations in CD4+ large granular lymphocyte leukemia. Assay used: immunoSEQ multiplex PCR; TCRdb lists only in-frame clones, some missing. Of under 25,000 clones detected, just under 75% appear once; the ten largest clones hold roughly a tenth. The source material was CD4+ T cells from blood buffy coats. These receptors all come from a human donor in good health.

The chain employs TRBV19 and TRBJ2-7; D gene unclear. The CDR3 is 14 residues long. Trimming cost V 7 bases and J 4 bases, with 17 bases left between them. Looked up from germline, CDR1 is LNHDA and CDR2 is SQIVND (reference sequence). DNA for the CDR3: TGTGCCAGTATGTTGTCTGTTTCCGGTTACGAGCAGTACTTC. Its protein product is CASMLSVSGYEQYF.

Within the sample, this clone is medium-sized. The chain combines TRBV28 with TRBJ2-5; 10 positions match TRBD1. Germline-derived CDR1 and CDR2 are MDHEN and SYDVKM. CDR3 length equals 16 residues. J lost 5 bases, V lost 6 bases, and 12 bases had no gene match. CDR3 protein: CASSPGTGDLRETQYF. DNA for the CDR3: TGTGCCAGCAGCCCCGGGACAGGGGACCTACGGGAGACCCAGTACTTC.

The rearrangement links TRBV27 to TRBJ1-5, with D possibly being TRBD1 (5 bases). Trimming pared 8 bases from V and 0 bases from J, leaving 20 bases between. This CDR3 region has 17 residues. Germline CDR1 MNHEY, CDR2 SMNVEV (reference sequence). In nucleotides, the CDR3 is TGTGCCAGCCGAAAATTGTATAAAGGGGTTAGCAATCAGCCCCAGCATTTT. Protein sequence: CASRKLYKGVSNQPQHF.

This chain joins TRBV18 and TRBJ2-2; D remains unclear. This CDR3 contains 13 residues. Trimming shortened V by 4 bases and J by 2 bases, and 5 bases separated the two germline ends. Germline V CDR1 and CDR2: KGHSH, LQKENI. The DNA of the CDR3 is TGTGCCAGCTCACTCGGAAACACCGGGGAGCTGTTTTTT. This translates into CASSLGNTGELFF.

This clone was seen just once. The rearrangement links TRBV7-2 to TRBJ2-2, with D possibly being TRBD1 (5 bases). V lost 5 bases and J 4 bases, leaving 11 bases between the germline ends. The CDR3 loop spans 14 amino acids. Germline V gene data show CDR1 as SGHTA and CDR2 as FQGNSA. The CDR3 coding sequence is TGTGCCAGCAGCGGGCAGGGATCCACCGGGGAGCTGTTTTTT. It translates to CASSGQGSTGELFF.

The chain has TRBV19 and TRBJ1-5; TRBD1 is a possible D gene (5 bases). The germline V and J ends were trimmed by 5 bases and 5 bases, with 13 bases remaining between them. From germline, CDR1 is LNHDA and CDR2 SQIVND (reference sequence). This CDR3 has 14 amino acids. The CDR3 loop is CASSQGALDQPQHF. In DNA form, the CDR3 reads TGTGCCAGTAGTCAGGGCGCGCTAGATCAGCCCCAGCATTTT.

This clone was counted a single time. The chain uses TRBV12-2 and TRBJ2-5; the D call in the table, TRBD2, was not verified against the DNA. TRBV12-2 is labeled a pseudogene. The CDR3 is 14 residues long. The CDR3 spells CASRLGLYQETQYF. CDR3 nucleotides: TGTGCAAGTCGCTTAGGTCTATACCAAGAGACCCAGTACTTC.

The chain recombines TRBV18 with TRBJ2-3; TRBD1 matches at 7 bases. V dropped 2 bases and J dropped 1; count of bases not matched to a gene: 9. The CDR3 has 17 amino acids. Germline lookup yields CDR1 KGHSH and CDR2 LQKENI. The CDR3 sequence is CASSPSQRGLGTDTQYF. CDR3 sequence (DNA): TGTGCCAGCTCACCATCCCAGAGGGGGCTCGGCACAGATACGCAGTATTTT.

This chain connects TRBV7-9 to TRBJ1-1; possible D gene TRBD1, 5 bases. V lost 0 bases and J 8 bases, leaving 10 bases between the germline ends. Germline CDR1 reads SEHNR; CDR2 reads FQNEAQ (reference sequence). The CDR3 length is 13 residues. CDR3 sequence: CASSLAQGEEAFF. The DNA of the CDR3 is TGTGCCAGCAGCTTAGCCCAAGGGGAGGAAGCTTTCTTT.

The chain links TRBV6-1 to TRBJ2-5; D remains ambiguous. CDR1 and CDR2 from the germline V gene are MNHNS and SASEGT. This CDR3 region has 13 residues. With 7 bases removed from V and 0 bases from J, the gap between germline ends came to 9 bases. The CDR3 reads CASNFLDQETQYF. The CDR3, as DNA: TGTGCCAGCAATTTTCTCGACCAAGAGACCCAGTACTTC.

In nucleotides, the CDR3 is TGTGCCAGCAGTGTAAACGGACAGGACATGAACACTGAAGCTTTCTTT. This encodes CASSVNGQDMNTEAFF. The chain recombines TRBV2 with TRBJ1-1; 7 bases fit TRBD1. The CDR3 is made up of 16 amino acids. V lost 4 bases, J lost 0 bases, and 8 bases stayed unmatched. Germline V gives CDR1 SNHLY, CDR2 FYNNEI.

This clone was detected only a few times. V is TRBV19 and J is TRBJ1-5, with D possibly matching TRBD1 (6 bases). Germline lookup yields CDR1 LNHDA and CDR2 SQIVND (reference sequence). The CDR3 length is 16 residues. The V end was cut by 6 bases, the J end by 7 bases, with 22 bases between. The CDR3 nucleotides read TGTGCCAGTAGGCAGTTGACAGGTCCCGCGAGGCAGCCCCAGCATTTT. Translating gives CASRQLTGPARQPQHF.

The V call is TRBV28, the J call TRBJ2-1, with a tentative D call TRBD1 (6 bases). Germline assignment: CDR1 MDHEN and CDR2 SYDVKM. V shed 7 bases and J shed 4 bases, with 14 bases lying between them. The CDR3 length is 14 residues. CDR3 protein: CASILTGKYNEQFF. The CDR3, as DNA: TGTGCCAGCATTTTGACAGGAAAATACAATGAGCAGTTCTTC.

This clone was detected a few times. The rearrangement joins TRBV5-1 to TRBJ2-2, with TRBD1 matching 9 bases. V shed 4 bases, J shed 6 bases, and the junction held 7 bases outside the gene matches. The CDR3 totals 15 residues. CDR1 is SGHRS and CDR2 is YFSETQ in the germline V gene. CDR3 in amino acids: CASSLGTGNAGELFF. CDR3 coding DNA: TGCGCCAGCAGCCTTGGGACAGGGAATGCCGGGGAGCTGTTTTTT.

This chain connects TRBV2 to TRBJ2-3, with 8 nucleotides matching TRBD2. Germline CDR1 reads SNHLY; CDR2 reads FYNNEI. The CDR3 totals 16 residues. V was clipped by 1 base and J by 4 bases; unmatched bases: 7. The DNA of the CDR3 is TGTGCCAGCAGTGAAGTTTGGACTAGCTCGGCAGATACGCAGTATTTT. Protein: CASSEVWTSSADTQYF.